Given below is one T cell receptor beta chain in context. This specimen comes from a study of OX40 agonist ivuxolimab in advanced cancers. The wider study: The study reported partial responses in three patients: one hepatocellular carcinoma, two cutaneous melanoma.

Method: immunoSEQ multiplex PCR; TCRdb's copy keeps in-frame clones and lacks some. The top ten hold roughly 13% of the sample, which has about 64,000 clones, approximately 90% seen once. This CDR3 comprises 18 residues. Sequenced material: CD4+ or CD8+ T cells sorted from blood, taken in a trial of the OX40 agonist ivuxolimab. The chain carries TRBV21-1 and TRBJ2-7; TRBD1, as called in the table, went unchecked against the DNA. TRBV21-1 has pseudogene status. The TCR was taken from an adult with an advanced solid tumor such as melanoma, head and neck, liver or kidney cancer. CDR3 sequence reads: CATRRKEKGAESSYEQYF. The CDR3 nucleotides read TGTGCCACACGAAGAAAGGAGAAGGGGGCGGAGAGCTCCTACGAGCAGTACTTC.